Shown below are 5 T cell receptor beta chains from a single sample sequenced in a study of CD8 T cells in Susac syndrome. RNA totalling about 0.5 to 1 ug underwent reverse transcription with random hexamers. TCRdb itself ran the immunoSEQ multiplex PCR reads through MiXCR, one entry per CDR3 protein. The top ten hold around 0.094% of the sample, which has about 180,000 distinct CDR3 sequences, around 94% seen once. Input material: CD4+ T cells from PBMCs. The receptors come from a human donor with Susac syndrome.

The V and J genes are TRBV9 and TRBJ1-1; perhaps TRBD1 as D (5 bases). Germline V lookup: CDR1 SGDLS, CDR2 YYNGEE. Trimming removed 3 bases from V and 8 bases from J, with 14 bases in between. The CDR3 totals 13 residues. In DNA form, the CDR3 reads TGTGCCAGCAGCGCCGGACATGTTACGGAAGCTTTCTTT. It translates to CASSAGHVTEAFF.

This clonotype was detected a few times. The chain is built from TRBV12-3 or TRBV12-4 and TRBJ2-7; D gene unclear. V was pared by 5 bases and J by 1 base, with 12 bases between. The CDR3 loop spans 14 amino acids. CDR3 loop: CASSKDGPSYEQYF. For the CDR3, the DNA is TGTGCCAGCAGTAAAGACGGGCCTTCCTACGAGCAGTACTTC.

This clonotype was recorded only once. The chain recombines TRBV15 with TRBJ1-6; 10 bases agree with TRBD1. CDR3 length equals 14 residues. CDR1 LNHNV and CDR2 YYDKDF come from the germline V gene (reference sequence). V shed 4 bases, J shed 9 bases, and the junction held 3 bases outside the gene matches. CDR3 sequence (DNA): TGTGCCACCAGCACCGGGACAGGGGCTTCACCCCTCCACTTT. This encodes CATSTGTGASPLHF.

The chain couples TRBV20-1 to TRBJ2-2; perhaps TRBD2 as D (6 bases). Trimming stripped 0 bases from V and 6 bases from J, with 14 bases between. The CDR3 consists of 15 residues. Germline V gene sequence: CDR1 DFQATT, CDR2 SNEGSKA (reference sequence). This CDR3 is CSARDPRGKAGELFF. CDR3 DNA sequence: TGCAGTGCTAGAGATCCCCGGGGGAAGGCCGGGGAGCTGTTTTTT.

The CDR3 here is CSASSPGGTDTQYF. The CDR3 region has the DNA TGCAGTGCTAGTTCGCCCGGCGGCACAGATACGCAGTATTTT. The chain is built from TRBV20-1 and TRBJ2-3; unclear D gene. The germline gives CDR1 DFQATT, CDR2 SNEGSKA (reference sequence). The CDR3 runs 14 residues. V lost 3 bases to trimming and J lost 1 base, with 11 bases between them.